This TCR beta chain appears in the sequencing data of a study of OX40 agonist ivuxolimab in advanced cancers. Study-wide context: It was ivuxolimab, an agonistic anti-OX40 (CD134) antibody, that patients were treated with.

Here immunoSEQ multiplex PCR was the method, and the copy in TCRdb shows in-frame clones only, minus some. There are more than 70,000 clones in the sample; roughly 89% occur only once, and about 1.7% lies in the top ten. Germline lookup yields CDR1 LNHDA and CDR2 SQIVND (reference sequence). The CDR3 loop spans 13 amino acids. About this clone itself: Its target is unknown.

Study results and limitations: Both blood CD4+ and CD8+ T cells showed clonal growth by week 6 at 0.1 to 3.0 mg/kg. More expanded clones were seen, on average, in CD8+ T cells than in CD4+. Low normalized T-cell clonal expansion was also seen in some nonresponders.

The sequenced sample was CD4+ or CD8+ T cells sorted from blood, obtained in a trial of the OX40 agonist ivuxolimab. The chain has TRBV19 and TRBJ2-5; 8 bases are shared with TRBD2. The DNA end is a closer match to TRBJ2-7, so the J assignment may be wrong. The clonotype was recovered from an adult with an advanced solid tumor such as melanoma, head and neck, liver or kidney cancer. For the CDR3, the DNA is TGTGCCAGTAGGAGCGGGGGCACCTACGAGCAGTACTTC. Amino acids: CASRSGGTYEQYF.